Sequencing of this T cell receptor beta chain was carried out in a study of control samples from healthy donors and cancer patients. Profiled with immunoSEQ multiplex PCR; TCRdb holds only in-frame clones, not every one. The data contain about 410,000 clones, around nine tenths of them seen just once; the ten biggest clones take up around 6.8%. V was trimmed by 4 bases and J by 6 bases, leaving 16 bases between them. The CDR3 consists of 15 residues. From germline, CDR1 is MDHEN and CDR2 SYDVKM. The TCR originated in a man aged 40-50 years with head and neck cancer. Material: PBMCs. V gene TRBV28 combines with J gene TRBJ2-1; perhaps D is TRBD1 or TRBD2 (7 bases each). CDR3 residues: CASSSTGREPNEQFF. The CDR3 coding sequence is TGTGCCAGCAGTTCGACAGGGAGGGAGCCCAATGAGCAGTTCTTC.